This T cell receptor beta chain was identified during a study of glioma-infiltrating T cells after dendritic cell vaccination. The immunoSEQ assay amplified TCRB CDR3 from up to 2 ug DNA. The assay was immunoSEQ multiplex PCR, and TCRdb's table has in-frame clones only and misses some. This sample has 99,000 or so clones; around 90% occur once, and the top ten carry approximately 3%. There are 16 residues in the CDR3. In germline, CDR1 is MNHNS, CDR2 SASEGT. With 3 bases clipped from V and 5 bases from J, the junction kept 8 bases outside the gene matches. The time point here: after dendritic cell vaccination, including at tumor progression/relapse. All glioblastoma patients lacked an isocitrate dehydrogenase mutation.

This chain joins TRBV6-1 and TRBJ1-5; TRBD1 matches 9 bases. Source: blood, taken after dendritic cell vaccination. This sequence originates from a human donor with glioblastoma. The CDR3 here is CASSESDRGWDQPQHF. The CDR3 DNA reads as TGTGCCAGCAGTGAGTCGGACAGGGGTTGGGATCAGCCCCAGCATTTT.